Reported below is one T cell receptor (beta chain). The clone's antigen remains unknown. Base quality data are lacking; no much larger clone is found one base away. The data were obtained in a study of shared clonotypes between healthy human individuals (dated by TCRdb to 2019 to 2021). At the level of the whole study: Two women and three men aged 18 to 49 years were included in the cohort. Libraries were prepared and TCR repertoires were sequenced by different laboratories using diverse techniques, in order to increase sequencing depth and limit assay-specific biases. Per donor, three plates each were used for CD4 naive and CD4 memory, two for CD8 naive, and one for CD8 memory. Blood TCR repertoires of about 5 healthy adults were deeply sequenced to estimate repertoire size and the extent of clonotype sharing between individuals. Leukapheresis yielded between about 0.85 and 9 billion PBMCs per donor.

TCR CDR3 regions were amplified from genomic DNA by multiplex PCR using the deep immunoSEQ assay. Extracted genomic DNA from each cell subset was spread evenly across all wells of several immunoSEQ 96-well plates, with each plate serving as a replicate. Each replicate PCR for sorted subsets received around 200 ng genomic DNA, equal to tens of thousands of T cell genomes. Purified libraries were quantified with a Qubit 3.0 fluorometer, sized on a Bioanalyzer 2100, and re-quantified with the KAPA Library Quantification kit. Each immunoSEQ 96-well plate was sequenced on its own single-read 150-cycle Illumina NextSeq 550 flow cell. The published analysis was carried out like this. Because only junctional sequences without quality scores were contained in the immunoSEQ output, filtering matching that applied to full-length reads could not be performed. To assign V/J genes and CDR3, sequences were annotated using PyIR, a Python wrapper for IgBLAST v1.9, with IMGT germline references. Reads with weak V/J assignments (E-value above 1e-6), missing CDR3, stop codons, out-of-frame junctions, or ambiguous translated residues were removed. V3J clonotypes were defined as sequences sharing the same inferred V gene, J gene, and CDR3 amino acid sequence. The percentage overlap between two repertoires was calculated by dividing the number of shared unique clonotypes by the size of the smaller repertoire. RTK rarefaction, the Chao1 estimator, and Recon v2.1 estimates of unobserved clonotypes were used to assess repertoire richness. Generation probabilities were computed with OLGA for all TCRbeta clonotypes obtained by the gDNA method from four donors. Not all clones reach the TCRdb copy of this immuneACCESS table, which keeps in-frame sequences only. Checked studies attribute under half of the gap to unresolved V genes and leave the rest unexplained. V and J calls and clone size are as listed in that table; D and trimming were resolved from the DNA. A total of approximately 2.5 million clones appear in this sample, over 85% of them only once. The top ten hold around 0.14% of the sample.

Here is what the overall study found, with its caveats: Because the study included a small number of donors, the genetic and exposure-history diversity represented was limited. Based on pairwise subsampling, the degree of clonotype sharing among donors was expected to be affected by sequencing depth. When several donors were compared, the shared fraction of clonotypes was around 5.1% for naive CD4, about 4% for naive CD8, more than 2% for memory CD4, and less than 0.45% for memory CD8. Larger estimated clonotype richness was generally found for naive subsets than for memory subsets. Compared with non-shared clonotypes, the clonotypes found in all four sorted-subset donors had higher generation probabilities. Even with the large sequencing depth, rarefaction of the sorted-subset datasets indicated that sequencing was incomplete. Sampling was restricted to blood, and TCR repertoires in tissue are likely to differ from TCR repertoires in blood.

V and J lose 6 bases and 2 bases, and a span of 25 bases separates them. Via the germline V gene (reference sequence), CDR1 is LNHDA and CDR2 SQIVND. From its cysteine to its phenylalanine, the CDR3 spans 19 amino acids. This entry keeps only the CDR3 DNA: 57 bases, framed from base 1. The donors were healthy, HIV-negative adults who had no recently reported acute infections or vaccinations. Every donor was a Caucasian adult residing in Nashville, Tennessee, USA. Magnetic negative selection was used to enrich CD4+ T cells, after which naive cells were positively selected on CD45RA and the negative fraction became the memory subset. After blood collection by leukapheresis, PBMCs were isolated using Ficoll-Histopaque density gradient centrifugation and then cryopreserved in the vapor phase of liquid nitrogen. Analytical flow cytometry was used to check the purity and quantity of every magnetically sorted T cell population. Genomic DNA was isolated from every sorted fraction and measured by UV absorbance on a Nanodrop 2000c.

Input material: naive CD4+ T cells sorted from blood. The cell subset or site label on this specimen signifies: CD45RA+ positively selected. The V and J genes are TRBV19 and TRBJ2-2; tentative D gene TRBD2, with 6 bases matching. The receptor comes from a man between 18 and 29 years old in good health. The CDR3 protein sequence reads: CASSQDDKGPGVNTGELFF. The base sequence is TGTGCCAGTAGCCAGGACGATAAGGGTCCGGGAGTAAACACCGGGGAGCTGTTTTTT.